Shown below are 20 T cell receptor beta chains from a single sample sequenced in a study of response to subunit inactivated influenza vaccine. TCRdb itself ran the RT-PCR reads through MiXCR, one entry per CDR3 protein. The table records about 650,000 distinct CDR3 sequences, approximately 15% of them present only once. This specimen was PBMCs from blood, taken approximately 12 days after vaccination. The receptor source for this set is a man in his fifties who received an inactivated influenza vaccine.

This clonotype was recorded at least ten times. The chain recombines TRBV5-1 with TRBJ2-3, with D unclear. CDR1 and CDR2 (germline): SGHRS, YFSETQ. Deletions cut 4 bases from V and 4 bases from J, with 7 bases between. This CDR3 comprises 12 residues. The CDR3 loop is CASSIGSDTQYF. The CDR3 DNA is TGCGCCAGCAGCATAGGGTCAGATACGCAGTATTTT.

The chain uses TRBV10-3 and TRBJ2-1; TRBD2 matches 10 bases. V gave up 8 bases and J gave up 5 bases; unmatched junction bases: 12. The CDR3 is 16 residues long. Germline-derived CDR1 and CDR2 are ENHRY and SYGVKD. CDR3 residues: CAIQRGKREGNNEQFF. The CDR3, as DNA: TGTGCCATCCAGAGGGGTAAGCGGGAGGGAAACAATGAGCAGTTCTTC.

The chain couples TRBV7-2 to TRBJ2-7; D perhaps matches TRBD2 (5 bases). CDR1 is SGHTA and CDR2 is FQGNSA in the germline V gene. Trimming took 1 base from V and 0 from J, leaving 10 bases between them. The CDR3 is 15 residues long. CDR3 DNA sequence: TGTGCCAGCAGCTTAGTCGGGGTATACTCCTACGAGCAGTACTTC. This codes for CASSLVGVYSYEQYF.

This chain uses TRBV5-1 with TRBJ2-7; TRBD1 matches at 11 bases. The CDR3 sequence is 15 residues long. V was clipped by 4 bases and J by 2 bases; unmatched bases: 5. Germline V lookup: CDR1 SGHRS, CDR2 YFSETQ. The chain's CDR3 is CASSLRDRGAYEQYF. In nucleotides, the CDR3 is TGCGCCAGCAGCCTCCGGGACAGGGGGGCCTACGAGCAGTACTTC.

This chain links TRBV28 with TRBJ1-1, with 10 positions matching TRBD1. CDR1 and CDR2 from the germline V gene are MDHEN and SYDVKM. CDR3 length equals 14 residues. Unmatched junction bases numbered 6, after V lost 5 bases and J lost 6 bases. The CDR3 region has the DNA TGTGCCAGCAGTAAAGGACAGGGGGTCGCTGAAGCTTTCTTT. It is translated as CASSKGQGVAEAFF.

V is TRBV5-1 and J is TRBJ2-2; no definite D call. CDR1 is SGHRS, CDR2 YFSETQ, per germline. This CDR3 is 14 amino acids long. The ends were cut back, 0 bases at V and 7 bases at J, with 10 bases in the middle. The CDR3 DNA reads TGCGCCAGCAGCTTGGAAAGGGCAGGCGGGGAGCTGTTTTTT. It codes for CASSLERAGGELFF. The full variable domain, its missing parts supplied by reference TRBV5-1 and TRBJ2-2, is KAGVTQTPRYLIKTRGQQVTLSCSPISGHRSVSWYQQTPGQGLQFLFEYFSETQRNKGNFPGRFSGRQFSNSRSEMNVSTLELGDSALYLCASSLERAGGELFFGEGSRLTVL.

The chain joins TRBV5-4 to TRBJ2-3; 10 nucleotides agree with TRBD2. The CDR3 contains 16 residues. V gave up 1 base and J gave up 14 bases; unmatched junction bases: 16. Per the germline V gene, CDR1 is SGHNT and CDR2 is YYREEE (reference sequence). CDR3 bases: TGTGCCAGCAGCTTGATGGGGCCGTCTAGCGGGGGTCGTAGGTATTTT. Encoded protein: CASSLMGPSSGGRRYF.

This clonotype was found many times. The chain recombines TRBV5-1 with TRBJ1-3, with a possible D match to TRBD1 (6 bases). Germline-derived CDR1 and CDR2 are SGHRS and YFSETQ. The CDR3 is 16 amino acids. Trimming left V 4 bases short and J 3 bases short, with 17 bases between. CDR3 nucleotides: TGCGCCAGCAGCCCAGGTGGCAGGGGCTTTGGAAACACCATATATTTT. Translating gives CASSPGGRGFGNTIYF.

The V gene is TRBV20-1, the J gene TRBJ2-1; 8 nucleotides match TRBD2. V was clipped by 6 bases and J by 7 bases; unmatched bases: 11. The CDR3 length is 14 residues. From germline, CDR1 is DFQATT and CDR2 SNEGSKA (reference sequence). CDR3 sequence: CSAAAGVMVNEQFF. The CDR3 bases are TGCAGTGCCGCAGCGGGAGTTATGGTTAATGAGCAGTTCTTC.

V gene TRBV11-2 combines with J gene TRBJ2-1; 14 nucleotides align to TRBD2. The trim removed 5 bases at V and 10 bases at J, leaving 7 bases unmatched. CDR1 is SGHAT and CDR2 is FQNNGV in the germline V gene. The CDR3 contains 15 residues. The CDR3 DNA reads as TGTGCCAGCAGCATGGGACTAGCGGGAGCACCGGAGCAGTTCTTC. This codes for CASSMGLAGAPEQFF.

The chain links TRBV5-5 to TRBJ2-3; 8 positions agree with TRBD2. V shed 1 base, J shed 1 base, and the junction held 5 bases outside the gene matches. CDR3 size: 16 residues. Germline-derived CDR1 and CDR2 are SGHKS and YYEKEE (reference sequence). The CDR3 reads CASSLSLAGRTDTQYF. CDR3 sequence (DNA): TGTGCCAGCAGCTTGAGTCTAGCGGGCCGCACAGATACGCAGTATTTT. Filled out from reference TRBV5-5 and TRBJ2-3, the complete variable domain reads DAGVTQSPTHLIKTRGQQVTLRCSPISGHKSVSWYQQVLGQGPQFIFQYYEKEERGRGNFPDRFSARQFPNYSSELNVNALLLGDSALYLCASSLSLAGRTDTQYFGPGTRLTVL.

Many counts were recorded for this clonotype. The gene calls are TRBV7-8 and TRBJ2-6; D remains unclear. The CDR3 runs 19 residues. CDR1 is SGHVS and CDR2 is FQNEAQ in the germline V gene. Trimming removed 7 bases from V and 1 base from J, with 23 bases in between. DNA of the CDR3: TGTGCCAGCAACCCCCACTCGGAGACGTTGGTTTCTGGGGCCAACGTCCTGACTTTC. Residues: CASNPHSETLVSGANVLTF.

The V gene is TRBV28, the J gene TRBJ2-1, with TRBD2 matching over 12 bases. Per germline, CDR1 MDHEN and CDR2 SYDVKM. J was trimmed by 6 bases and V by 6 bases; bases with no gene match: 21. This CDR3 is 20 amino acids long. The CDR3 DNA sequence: TGTGCCAGCAGAACAAAATACCGACAGACTAGCGGGAGCAGTATCAATGAGCAGTTCTTC. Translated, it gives CASRTKYRQTSGSSINEQFF.

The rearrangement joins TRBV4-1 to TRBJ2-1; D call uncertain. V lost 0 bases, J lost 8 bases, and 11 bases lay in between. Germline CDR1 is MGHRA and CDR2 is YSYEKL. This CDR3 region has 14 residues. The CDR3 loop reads CASSQEGRGDEQFF. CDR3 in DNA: TGCGCCAGCAGCCAAGAAGGTCGAGGTGATGAGCAGTTCTTC.

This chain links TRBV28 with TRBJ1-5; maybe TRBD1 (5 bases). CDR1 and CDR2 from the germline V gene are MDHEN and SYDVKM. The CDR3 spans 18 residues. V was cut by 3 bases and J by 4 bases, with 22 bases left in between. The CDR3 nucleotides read TGTGCCAGCAGTTTGTGGGGTTGGCTCCGGCAGGGTAATCAGCCCCAGCATTTT. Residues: CASSLWGWLRQGNQPQHF.

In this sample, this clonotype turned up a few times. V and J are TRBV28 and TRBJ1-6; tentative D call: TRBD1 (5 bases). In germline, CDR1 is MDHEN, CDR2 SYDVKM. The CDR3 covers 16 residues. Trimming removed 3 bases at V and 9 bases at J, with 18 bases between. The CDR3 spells CASSFPGLTYLSPLHF. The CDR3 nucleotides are TGTGCCAGCAGTTTTCCGGGGCTGACTTACCTTTCACCCCTCCACTTT. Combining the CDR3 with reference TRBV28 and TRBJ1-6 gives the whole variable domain DVKVTQSSRYLVKRTGEKVFLECVQDMDHENMFWYRQDPGLGLRLIYFSYDVKMKEKGDIPEGYSVSREKKERFSLILESASTNQTSMYLCASSFPGLTYLSPLHFGNGTRLTVT.

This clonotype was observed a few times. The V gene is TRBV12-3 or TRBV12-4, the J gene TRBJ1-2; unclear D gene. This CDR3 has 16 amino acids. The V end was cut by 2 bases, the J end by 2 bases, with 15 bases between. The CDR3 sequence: CASSLIATPINYGYTF. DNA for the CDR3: TGTGCCAGCAGTTTAATAGCAACACCCATAAACTATGGCTACACCTTC.

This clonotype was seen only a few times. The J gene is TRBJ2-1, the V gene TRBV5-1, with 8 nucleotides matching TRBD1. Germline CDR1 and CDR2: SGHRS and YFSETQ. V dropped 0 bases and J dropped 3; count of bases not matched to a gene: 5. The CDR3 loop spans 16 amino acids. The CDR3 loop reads CASSLGGDRNYNEQFF. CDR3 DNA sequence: TGCGCCAGCAGCTTGGGCGGGGACAGGAACTACAATGAGCAGTTCTTC.

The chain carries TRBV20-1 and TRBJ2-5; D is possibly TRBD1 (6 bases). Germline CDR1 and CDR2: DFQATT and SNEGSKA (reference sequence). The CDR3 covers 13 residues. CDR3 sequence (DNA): TGCAGCGCCCTACCGGACAGTGAAGAGACCCAGTACTTC. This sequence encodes CSALPDSEETQYF.

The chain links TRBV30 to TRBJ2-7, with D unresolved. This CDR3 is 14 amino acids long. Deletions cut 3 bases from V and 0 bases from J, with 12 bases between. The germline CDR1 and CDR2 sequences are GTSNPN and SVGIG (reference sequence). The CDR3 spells CAWSAGIGSYEQYF. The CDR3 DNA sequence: TGTGCCTGGAGCGCCGGCATCGGCTCCTACGAGCAGTACTTC.